Given below is one T cell receptor beta chain in context. This CDR3 region has 18 residues. CDR1 is MGHRA and CDR2 is YSYEKL in the germline V gene. The junction had 14 bases not matched to a gene; V was cut back by 4 bases and J by 4 bases. This entry is derived from a study of blood T cell repertoires in COVID-19. Using immunoSEQ multiplex PCR, the repertoire was profiled, and TCRdb retains in-frame clones only, with some absent. The sample holds roughly 250,000 clones; roughly 90% are singletons and the top ten take about 0.8%. The receptor was isolated from a man aged 25-45 years with acute or convalescent COVID-19. Sequencing was carried out using peripheral blood. This sequence joins TRBV4-1 and TRBJ2-7; the match to TRBD2 covers 12 bases. This CDR3 is CASSRSLGASGGGYEQYF. The CDR3 DNA is TGCGCCAGCAGCCGGAGTCTTGGGGCTAGCGGGGGGGGATACGAGCAGTACTTC.